Shown below are 13 T cell receptor beta chains from a single sample sequenced in a study of CD8 T cells in Susac syndrome. Reverse transcription of roughly 0.45 to 1 ug RNA used random hexamers. MiXCR was run by TCRdb on the immunoSEQ multiplex PCR reads, yielding one entry per CDR3 protein. The data show 150,000 to 200,000 distinct CDR3 sequences, with approximately 96% seen just once and approximately 0.09% held by the top ten. Sequences were obtained from CD4+ T cells from PBMCs. These receptors were collected from a human donor with multiple sclerosis.

The chain employs TRBV28 and TRBJ2-3; TRBD2 matches 10 bases. Germline values: CDR1 MDHEN, CDR2 SYDVKM. The CDR3 is 18 residues long. V was clipped by 4 bases and J by 3 bases; unmatched bases: 13. In DNA, the CDR3 is TGTGCCAGCAGTTCCTCTAGCCCAGCGGGGGGGCCGACAGATACGCAGTATTTT. Translating gives CASSSSSPAGGPTDTQYF.

This clonotype was detected only a few times. The chain uses TRBV24-1 and TRBJ2-2; no clear D gene. Per germline, CDR1 KGHDR and CDR2 SFDVKD. The V and J ends lost 5 bases and 2 bases respectively, with 2 bases between them. This CDR3 is 12 amino acids long. CDR3: CATSGNTGELFF. The CDR3 nucleotides read TGTGCCACCAGTGGCAACACCGGGGAGCTGTTTTTT.

This clonotype was counted once. This CDR3 is CASSKRWPLETSYNEQFF. The CDR3 DNA follows: TGTGCCAGCAGCAAACGATGGCCGCTGGAGACCTCCTACAATGAGCAGTTCTTC. This chain uses TRBV21-1 with TRBJ2-1; TRBD2 reflects the table's D call only, with no check against the DNA. TRBV21-1 is tagged as a pseudogene. The CDR3 runs to 18 residues.

The CDR3 coding sequence is TGCAGCGTTGAGCCTGGGACAGGGGCCTACAATGAGCAGTTCTTC. It translates to CSVEPGTGAYNEQFF. V usage is TRBV29-1 and J usage is TRBJ2-1, with 10 positions matching TRBD1. This CDR3 is 15 amino acids long. Trimming at V came to 3 bases and at J to 2 bases, leaving 4 bases not matched to a gene. CDR1 SQVTM and CDR2 ANQGSEA come from the germline V gene.

The genes are TRBV9 and TRBJ2-3, with a weak D call TRBD2 (5 bases). Germline-derived CDR1 and CDR2 are SGDLS and YYNGEE. The ends were cut back, 4 bases at V and 0 bases at J, with 9 bases in the middle. This CDR3 region has 14 residues. The CDR3 region has the DNA TGTGCCAGCAGCCCTTCGGGAAGCACAGATACGCAGTATTTT. It codes for CASSPSGSTDTQYF.

In its sample, this clonotype was seen once. This chain uses TRBV4-1 with TRBJ1-2; D gene unclear. This CDR3 has 16 residues. CDR1 MGHRA and CDR2 YSYEKL come from the germline V gene. The germline V and J ends were trimmed by 1 base and 4 bases, with 16 bases remaining between them. The CDR3 nucleotides are TGCGCCAGCAGCCAAGTGCTCGGTGGGCGCGTCTATGGCTACACCTTC. Encoded protein: CASSQVLGGRVYGYTF.

This chain joins TRBV30 and TRBJ2-5; the D is unclear. V was shortened by 0 bases and J by 3 bases, with 5 bases between the two germline ends. CDR1 GTSNPN and CDR2 SVGIG come from the germline V gene (reference sequence). This CDR3 comprises 12 residues. The CDR3 DNA sequence: TGTGCCTGGAGTGTAGGCAAAGAGACCCAGTACTTC. It codes for CAWSVGKETQYF. Combining the CDR3 with reference TRBV30 and TRBJ2-5 gives the whole variable domain SQTIHQWPATLVQPVGSPLSLECTVEGTSNPNLYWYRQAAGRGLQLLFYSVGIGQISSEVPQNLSASRPQDRQFILSSKKLLLSDSGFYLCAWSVGKETQYFGPGTRLLVL.

The DNA of the CDR3 is TGTGCCTGGAGTGTGGGAGGGACGAACACTGAAGCTTTCTTT. Amino acid sequence: CAWSVGGTNTEAFF. The V gene is TRBV30, the J gene TRBJ1-1, with TRBD1 as a possible D gene (5 bases). V was cut by 0 bases and J by 1 base, with 9 bases left in between. This CDR3 spans 14 amino acids. Germline CDR1 is GTSNPN and CDR2 is SVGIG (reference sequence).

The genes are TRBV29-1 and TRBJ2-4; D not certain. The CDR3 totals 13 residues. CDR1 is SQVTM and CDR2 is ANQGSEA in the germline V gene. V shed 0 bases and J shed 4 bases, with 7 bases lying between them. CDR3 DNA sequence: TGCAGCGTTGAAGACAGAACGAAAAACATTCAGTACTTC. Encoded protein: CSVEDRTKNIQYF. The whole variable domain, filled in from reference TRBV29-1 and TRBJ2-4, reads SAVISQKPSRDICQRGTSLTIQCQVDSQVTMMFWYRQQPGQSLTLIATANQGSEATYESGFVIDKFPISRPNLTFSTLTVSNMSPEDSSIYLCSVEDRTKNIQYFGAGTRLSVL.

The rearrangement links TRBV15 to TRBJ1-2; no clear D gene. Trimming cost V 0 bases and J 7 bases, with 9 bases left between them. The CDR3 loop spans 13 amino acids. Germline V gene lookup returns CDR1 LNHNV and CDR2 YYDKDF (reference sequence). DNA for the CDR3: TGTGCCACCAGCAGAGATCTAGGGAGTGGCTACACCTTC. This translates into CATSRDLGSGYTF. Full variable domain (missing parts from reference TRBV15 and TRBJ1-2): DAMVIQNPRYQVTQFGKPVTLSCSQTLNHNVMYWYQQKSSQAPKLLFHYYDKDFNNEADTPDNFQSRRPNTSFCFLDIRSPGLGDTAMYLCATSRDLGSGYTFGSGTRLTVV.

The chain employs TRBV20-1 and TRBJ2-3; D is perhaps TRBD1 or TRBD2 (6 bases each). The germline gives CDR1 DFQATT, CDR2 SNEGSKA (reference sequence). This CDR3 spans 15 amino acids. With 1 base removed from V and 1 base from J, the gap between germline ends came to 12 bases. The CDR3 here is CSARVGGGGTDTQYF. The CDR3 DNA is TGCAGTGCTAGAGTGGGGGGCGGGGGCACAGATACGCAGTATTTT.

The V call is TRBV5-4, the J call TRBJ2-7; D gene ambiguous. Germline values: CDR1 SGHNT, CDR2 YYREEE (reference sequence). The ends were cut back, 0 bases at V and 3 bases at J, with 13 bases in the middle. This CDR3 spans 15 amino acids. CDR3 in amino acids: CASSLDVGLIYEQYF. For the CDR3, the DNA is TGTGCCAGCAGCTTGGATGTGGGTTTGATCTACGAGCAGTACTTC.

The chain recombines TRBV6-5 with TRBJ2-7; D may be TRBD1 or TRBD2 (5 bases each). Germline CDR1 is MNHEY and CDR2 is SVGAGI. CDR3 size: 15 residues. V gave up 6 bases and J gave up 7 bases, with 22 bases separating them. The CDR3 is CASSSLSVGTKEQYF. The CDR3 nucleotides read TGTGCCAGCAGCTCACTATCGGTGGGGACGAAGGAGCAGTACTTC.